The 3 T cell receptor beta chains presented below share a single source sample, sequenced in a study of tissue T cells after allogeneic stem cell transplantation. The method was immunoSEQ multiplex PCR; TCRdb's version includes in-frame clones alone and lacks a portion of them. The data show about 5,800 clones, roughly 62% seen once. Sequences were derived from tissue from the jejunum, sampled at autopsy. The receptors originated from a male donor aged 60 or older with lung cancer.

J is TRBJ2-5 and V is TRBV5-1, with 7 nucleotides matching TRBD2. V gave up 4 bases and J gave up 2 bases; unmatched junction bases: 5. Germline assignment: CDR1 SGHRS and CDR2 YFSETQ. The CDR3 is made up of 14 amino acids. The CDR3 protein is CASSGASGQETQYF. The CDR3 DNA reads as TGCGCCAGCAGCGGGGCTAGCGGACAAGAGACCCAGTACTTC.

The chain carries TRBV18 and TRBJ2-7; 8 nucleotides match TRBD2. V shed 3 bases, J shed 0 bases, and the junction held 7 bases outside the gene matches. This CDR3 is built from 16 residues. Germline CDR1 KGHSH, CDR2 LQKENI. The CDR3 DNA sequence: TGTGCCAGCTCACCTGGTAGCGGGACCTACTCCTACGAGCAGTACTTC. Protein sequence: CASSPGSGTYSYEQYF. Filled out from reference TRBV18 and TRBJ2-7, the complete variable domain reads NAGVMQNPRHLVRRRGQEARLRCSPMKGHSHVYWYRQLPEEGLKFMVYLQKENIIDESGMPKERFSAEFPKEGPSILRIQQVVRGDSAAYFCASSPGSGTYSYEQYFGPGTRLTVT.

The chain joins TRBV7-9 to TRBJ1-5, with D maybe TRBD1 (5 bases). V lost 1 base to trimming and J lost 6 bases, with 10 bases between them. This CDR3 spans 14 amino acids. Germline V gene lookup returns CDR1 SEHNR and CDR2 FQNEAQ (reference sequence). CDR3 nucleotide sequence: TGTGCCAGCAGCTTAGACTCGGGGACTCAGCCCCAGCATTTT. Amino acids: CASSLDSGTQPQHF.